These 12 T cell receptor gamma chains originate from one sample sequenced in a study of Vδ1+ human thymocytes. The template was reverse-transcribed extracted RNA. The CDR3 regions were amplified by multiplex PCR from V-gene primers to a constant-region primer. TCRdb reanalyzed the multiplex PCR reads using CATT. The sample lists approximately 25,000 gamma-chain clones, about 18% occurring once. Study-wide results and caveats: Thymic TRG and TRD repertoires appeared highly polyclonal, with Gaussian CDR3 length distributions.

No antigens are known for them. The specimen was Vdelta1+ gamma-delta thymocytes from the thymus. Subset indicated: FACS-sorted CD3+ TCRalphabeta- TCRVdelta1+ TCRVdelta2- thymocytes. The receptors were sampled from a boy under three years old who had congenital heart surgery.

With respect to this clone: Other nucleotide sequences from this sample produce the same CDR3. The chain uses TRGV3 and TRGJP2. Trimming at V came to 4 bases and at J to 0 bases, leaving 2 bases not matched to a gene. The CDR3 extends over 14 amino acids. Germline V gene sequence: CDR1 VTNTFY, CDR2 YDVSTARD (reference sequence). CDR3 amino acids: CATWDHSSDWIKTF. The CDR3 DNA is TGTGCCACCTGGGATCATAGTAGTGATTGGATCAAGACGTTT.

This clone has more than one count but fewer than ten. This sequence joins TRGV8 and TRGJ1 or TRGJ2. V trimming: 0 bases; J trimming: 5 bases; junction bases outside the gene matches: 4. The germline gives CDR1 VENAVY, CDR2 YDSYNSRV. The CDR3 extends over 13 amino acids. The CDR3 region has the DNA TGTGCCACCTGGGATAGGGCCCATTATAAGAAACTCTTT. Translated: CATWDRAHYKKLF.

This clone was counted only a few times. This sequence is one base from a far larger clone and is likely a read error. Additional DNA sequences in this sample encode the identical CDR3. V gene TRGV9 combines with J gene TRGJ1 or TRGJ2. CDR1 and CDR2 from the germline V gene are GITISATS and ISYDGTV (reference sequence). This CDR3 spans 12 amino acids. V shed 4 bases, J shed 3 bases, and the junction held 3 bases outside the gene matches. The CDR3 DNA reads TGTGCCTTGTGGGATGTTTATTATAAGAAACTCTTT. Translating gives CALWDVYYKKLF.

A few counts support this clone. J is TRGJ1 or TRGJ2 and V is TRGV9. Germline CDR1 and CDR2: GITISATS and ISYDGTV (reference sequence). CDR3 length equals 13 residues. Trimming cost V 5 bases and J 10 bases; bases outside gene matches: 14. DNA of the CDR3: TGTGCCTTGTGGGCCCAGGGGAACCGGAAGAAACTCTTT. It codes for CALWAQGNRKKLF.

The chain has TRGV2 and TRGJ1 or TRGJ2. Germline V gene lookup returns CDR1 EGSNGY and CDR2 YDSYNSKV. V was pared by 0 bases and J by 7 bases, with 9 bases of the junction left unmatched. The CDR3 spans 14 residues. The CDR3 nucleotides are TGTGCCACCTGGGACGGGCCCCGTTGGTATAAGAAACTCTTT. It codes for CATWDGPRWYKKLF.

With regard to this clone: Additional DNA sequences in this sample encode the identical CDR3. This rearrangement joins TRGV2 to TRGJP2. This CDR3 spans 14 amino acids. Germline V gene sequence: CDR1 EGSNGY, CDR2 YDSYNSKV. The V segment lost 0 bases and the J segment 6 bases; nucleotides outside the gene matches: 4. DNA of the CDR3: TGTGCCACCTGGGACGGGCTGGGTGATTGGATCAAGACGTTT. This codes for CATWDGLGDWIKTF.

V and J are TRGV4 and TRGJ1 or TRGJ2. The V segment lost 3 bases and the J segment 7 bases; nucleotides outside the gene matches: 12. The CDR3 is made up of 14 amino acids. From germline, CDR1 is EGSTGY and CDR2 YDSYTSSV. CDR3 loop: CATWDCGFRYKKLF. Here the CDR3 DNA reads TGTGCCACCTGGGATTGCGGCTTTCGATATAAGAAACTCTTT.

The table lists this clone with a few counts. The chain carries TRGV9 and TRGJP1. With 3 bases clipped from V and 4 bases from J, the junction kept 8 bases outside the gene matches. The CDR3 loop spans 15 amino acids. CDR1 GITISATS and CDR2 ISYDGTV come from the germline V gene (reference sequence). This CDR3 reads CALWEPWGTGWFKIF. The CDR3 DNA follows: TGTGCCTTGTGGGAGCCGTGGGGCACTGGTTGGTTCAAGATATTT.

This clone was recorded a few times. This chain joins TRGV9 and TRGJ1 or TRGJ2. Trimming at V came to 2 bases and at J to 0 bases, leaving 16 bases not matched to a gene. CDR3 length: 18 residues. Germline V gene sequence: CDR1 GITISATS, CDR2 ISYDGTV (reference sequence). CDR3 sequence (DNA): TGTGCCTTGTGGGAGGCCTCCCCACCCAATTGGAATTATTATAAGAAACTCTTT. This gives the protein CALWEASPPNWNYYKKLF.

The V and J genes are TRGV3 and TRGJP2. This CDR3 is 17 amino acids long. After removal of 2 bases from V and 10 bases from J, the junction contained 19 bases not matched to a gene. CDR1 and CDR2 from the germline V gene are VTNTFY and YDVSTARD (reference sequence). The CDR3 coding sequence is TGTGCCACCTGGGACAAGCGGCTCCGGGAGGACGGTTGGATCAAGACGTTT. Its protein product is CATWDKRLREDGWIKTF.

Notes on this clone: A junction end diverges from the germline sequence, so it may reflect a read error. This chain joins TRGV5 and TRGJ1 or TRGJ2. This CDR3 region has 12 residues. Germline V lookup: CDR1 VINAFY, CDR2 YDVSNSKD. The CDR3 here is CATWAPSFKILF. The CDR3 DNA sequence: TGTGCCACCTGGGCCCCCTCCTTTAAGATACTCTTT.

This clone was observed a handful of times. The rearrangement uses TRGV5 and TRGJ1 or TRGJ2. Germline trimming cut 0 bases from V and 11 bases from J; bases unmatched to any gene: 16. Germline lookup yields CDR1 VINAFY and CDR2 YDVSNSKD. The CDR3 spans 15 residues. This CDR3 is CATWDRQLYFWEKLF. The CDR3 coding sequence is TGTGCCACCTGGGACAGGCAGCTCTATTTCTGGGAGAAACTCTTT.